The clone carrying this T cell receptor beta chain was counted a single time. Its antigen is not known. Donors were ostensibly healthy at sampling, although undocumented immune exposures were probable. From germline, CDR1 is SGHVS and CDR2 FNYEAQ. V lost 5 bases to trimming and J lost 1 base; unmatched junction nucleotides: 9. This CDR3 is 16 amino acids long. PCR primers comprised 60 Vbeta and 13 Jbeta primers. Data came from immunoSEQ multiplex PCR; TCRdb stores just in-frame clones and leaves some out. This sample has 200,000 to 250,000 clones, with approximately 87% found just once. The source of the sample is a study of cytomegalovirus exposure and HLA in healthy donors. Study-wide findings and caveats: Solely CMV serostatus was available to characterize immune exposure. Cytomegalovirus-associated TCR beta chains were listed, numbering 164. Rare sequences made up most TCRs, while some public TCRs were found in many donors.

The TCR originated in a human donor in good health. Input material: PBMCs. V usage is TRBV7-6 and J usage is TRBJ2-7; 9 bases agree with TRBD1. The CDR3 is CASSPSGGTGSYEQYF. Here the CDR3 DNA reads TGTGCCAGCAGCCCATCAGGCGGGACAGGGTCCTACGAGCAGTACTTC.